The 23 T cell receptor beta chains given below trace back to one sample, sequenced in a study of cytomegalovirus exposure and HLA in healthy donors. PCR employed 60 Vbeta and 13 Jbeta primers. Sequenced by immunoSEQ multiplex PCR; TCRdb stores in-frame clones only, minus some. The sample includes 60,000 to 90,000 clones, more than 65% seen only once; the top ten take over 15%. Material for sequencing was PBMCs. Every receptor here comes from a man between 65 and 85 years old in good health and CMV-seropositive.

This chain links TRBV10-3 with TRBJ1-6, with D tentatively TRBD1 (5 bases). CDR3 length: 15 amino acids. V lost 6 bases and J lost 10, with 19 bases in between. From germline, CDR1 is ENHRY and CDR2 SYGVKD. CDR3 region: CAIRGGTAVGSPLHF. The CDR3 DNA sequence: TGTGCCATCAGGGGCGGGACTGCAGTAGGGTCACCCCTCCACTTT.

V usage is TRBV14 and J usage is TRBJ1-1, with D maybe TRBD1 (5 bases). The V end was cut by 2 bases, the J end by 11 bases, with 18 bases between. Germline CDR1 SGHDN, CDR2 FVKESK. CDR3 length: 14 residues. Here the CDR3 DNA reads TGTGCCAGCAGCCAAAGCCGGGGGGGGAGAGGTGCTTTCTTT. It specifies CASSQSRGGRGAFF.

The chain recombines TRBV5-1 with TRBJ2-2; D call uncertain. CDR3 size: 13 residues. Between the trimmed V and J ends, which lost 3 bases and 5 bases, there was a span of 8 bases. CDR1 is SGHRS and CDR2 is YFSETQ in the germline V gene. The CDR3 protein is CASSSIVTGELFF. CDR3 in DNA: TGCGCCAGCAGCTCCATAGTGACCGGGGAGCTGTTTTTT.

The chain combines TRBV11-3 with TRBJ2-1; 8 positions match TRBD1. After removal of 0 bases from V and 1 base from J, the junction contained 2 bases not matched to a gene. Germline assignment: CDR1 SGHNT and CDR2 YENEEA. The CDR3 contains 16 residues. CDR3 in DNA: TGTGCCAGCAGCTTAGATCGGGACAGGTCCTACAATGAGCAGTTCTTC. Its translation: CASSLDRDRSYNEQFF.

Only one count was recorded for this clone. This chain uses TRBV11-2 with TRBJ2-3; tentative D call: TRBD1 (6 bases). Germline V gene data show CDR1 as SGHAT and CDR2 as FQNNGV. The CDR3 is 15 amino acids. V was cut by 1 base and J by 4 bases, with 12 bases left in between. The CDR3 DNA reads as TGTGCCAGCAGCTTAGCCCTCCCAGGGGCAGATACGCAGTATTTT. This encodes CASSLALPGADTQYF. The variable domain in full, completed from reference TRBV11-2 and TRBJ2-3, reads EAGVAQSPRYKIIEKRQSVAFWCNPISGHATLYWYQQILGQGPKLLIQFQNNGVVDDSQLPKDRFSAERLKGVDSTLKIQPAKLEDSAVYLCASSLALPGADTQYFGPGTRLTVL.

This chain uses TRBV5-1 with TRBJ1-3, with D maybe TRBD1 (5 bases). V dropped 5 bases and J dropped 0 bases, with 15 bases sitting between them. CDR1 and CDR2 (germline): SGHRS, YFSETQ. This CDR3 has 16 residues. CDR3 in amino acids: CASRPGHPSSGNTIYF. The CDR3 DNA reads TGCGCCAGCAGACCCGGACACCCTTCCTCTGGAAACACCATATATTTT.

The rearrangement uses TRBV19 and TRBJ2-1; D gene ambiguous. The CDR3 covers 13 residues. Trimming shortened V by 6 bases and J by 6 bases, and 12 bases separated the two germline ends. Germline V gives CDR1 LNHDA, CDR2 SQIVND (reference sequence). The CDR3 loop is CASSPTVGNEQFF. The CDR3 DNA reads as TGTGCCAGTAGCCCCACGGTCGGCAATGAGCAGTTCTTC. Full variable domain (missing parts from reference TRBV19 and TRBJ2-1): DGGITQSPKYLFRKEGQNVTLSCEQNLNHDAMYWYRQDPGQGLRLIYYSQIVNDFQKGDIAEGYSVSREKKESFPLTVTSAQKNPTAFYLCASSPTVGNEQFFGPGTRLTVL.

The chain joins TRBV28 to TRBJ2-6, with TRBD2 matching 7 bases. The CDR3 is made up of 17 amino acids. With 2 bases clipped from V and 2 bases from J, the junction kept 6 bases outside the gene matches. Looked up from germline, CDR1 is MDHEN and CDR2 is SYDVKM. CDR3 loop: CASSLAWGGAGANVLTF. The CDR3 DNA sequence: TGTGCCAGCAGTTTAGCCTGGGGGGGGGCTGGGGCCAACGTCCTGACTTTC.

This rearrangement joins TRBV4-2 to TRBJ2-7; 7 bases agree with TRBD2. The germline CDR1 and CDR2 sequences are LGHNA and YNFKEQ. The CDR3 totals 15 residues. V lost 1 base to trimming and J lost 3 bases; unmatched junction nucleotides: 6. For the CDR3, the DNA is TGTGCCAGCAGCCAAGTCCCGGGACTATTCTACGAGCAGTACTTC. It yields the protein CASSQVPGLFYEQYF.

V gene TRBV28 combines with J gene TRBJ2-7; 7 bases fit TRBD2. This CDR3 has 14 amino acids. V shed 7 bases, J shed 0 bases, and the junction held 6 bases outside the gene matches. Germline lookup yields CDR1 MDHEN and CDR2 SYDVKM. CDR3 loop: CASTKGGSSYEQYF. The CDR3 DNA is TGTGCCAGCACCAAGGGCGGGAGCTCCTACGAGCAGTACTTC.

CDR3 amino acids: CASRRMGQVNEQFF. DNA for the CDR3: TGTGCCAGCAGGCGTATGGGACAGGTGAATGAGCAGTTCTTC. The chain has TRBV2 and TRBJ2-1; 8 nucleotides line up with TRBD1. CDR3 length: 14 residues. V shed 6 bases and J 7 bases; nucleotides not matched to a gene: 8. Germline V gives CDR1 SNHLY, CDR2 FYNNEI.

This clone was counted only a few times. The chain joins TRBV29-1 to TRBJ2-1; maybe TRBD1 (5 bases). The CDR3 is made up of 13 amino acids. The germline V gene encodes CDR1 SQVTM and CDR2 ANQGSEA. V was trimmed by 5 bases and J by 5 bases, leaving 13 bases between them. CDR3 loop: CSVRQGYHNEQFF. In DNA form, the CDR3 reads TGCAGCGTTCGGCAGGGTTACCACAATGAGCAGTTCTTC.

The chain combines TRBV9 with TRBJ2-2; TRBD2 matches at 7 bases. With 3 bases clipped from V and 0 bases from J, the junction kept 2 bases outside the gene matches. The germline V gene has CDR1 SGDLS and CDR2 YYNGEE. The CDR3 consists of 15 residues. In DNA, the CDR3 is TGTGCCAGCAGCGCGCTAGCGGCGAACACCGGGGAGCTGTTTTTT. Protein: CASSALAANTGELFF.

The chain is built from TRBV13 and TRBJ2-1; 16 bases line up with TRBD2. Germline values: CDR1 PRHDT, CDR2 FYEKMQ (reference sequence). The V gene end was trimmed by 5 bases and the J gene end by 9 bases; junction bases not matched to a gene: 10. The CDR3 contains 17 residues. CDR3 in amino acids: CASSPGLAGGVEGEQFF. The CDR3 DNA reads TGTGCCAGCAGCCCGGGACTAGCGGGAGGGGTGGAGGGTGAGCAGTTCTTC.

The V and J genes are TRBV19 and TRBJ2-2, with 8 bases identical to TRBD2. The CDR3 sequence is 15 residues long. The germline CDR1 and CDR2 sequences are LNHDA and SQIVND (reference sequence). Trimming cost V 4 bases and J 0 bases; bases outside gene matches: 1. The CDR3 nucleotides read TGTGCCAGTAGTAGGGGACTAGCGAACACCGGGGAGCTGTTTTTT. Residues: CASSRGLANTGELFF.

The V gene is TRBV4-3, the J gene TRBJ2-7, with unresolved D. From germline, CDR1 is LGHNA and CDR2 YSLEER. CDR3 length: 17 residues. Trimming stripped 0 bases from V and 2 bases from J, with 17 bases between. In DNA form, the CDR3 reads TGCGCCAGCAGCCAAGAGATCGGGTCCGAGCTAACCTACGAGCAGTACTTC. Its translation: CASSQEIGSELTYEQYF.

This chain joins TRBV30 and TRBJ1-2; a weak D match, TRBD1 (6 bases). This CDR3 has 14 amino acids. In germline, CDR1 is GTSNPN, CDR2 SVGIG (reference sequence). V was trimmed by 4 bases and J by 4 bases, leaving 16 bases between them. The CDR3 reads CAWIKHRDTYGYTF. The CDR3, as DNA: TGTGCCTGGATCAAGCACAGGGATACCTATGGCTACACCTTC. Complete variable domain (other parts from reference TRBV30 and TRBJ1-2): SQTIHQWPATLVQPVGSPLSLECTVEGTSNPNLYWYRQAAGRGLQLLFYSVGIGQISSEVPQNLSASRPQDRQFILSSKKLLLSDSGFYLCAWIKHRDTYGYTFGSGTRLTVV.

The genes are TRBV6-1 and TRBJ2-7; 9 nucleotides align to TRBD1. The germline CDR1 and CDR2 sequences are MNHNS and SASEGT. This CDR3 is built from 14 residues. Trimming took 8 bases from V and 6 from J; bases not matched to a gene: 11. CDR3 in DNA: TGTGCCAGCTCCAGACAGGGGGATGTTGGCGAGCAGTACTTC. The encoded protein is CASSRQGDVGEQYF.

This clone was seen a single time. The gene calls are TRBV9 and TRBJ2-7; D not resolved. Germline assignment: CDR1 SGDLS and CDR2 YYNGEE. V lost 3 bases, J lost 7 bases, and 14 bases lay in between. The CDR3 has 13 amino acids. The CDR3 DNA sequence: TGTGCCAGCAGCGCACACCCCCCCCTGGAGCAGTACTTC. Its translation: CASSAHPPLEQYF. Full variable domain (remainder filled in from reference TRBV9 and TRBJ2-7): DSGVTQTPKHLITATGQRVTLRCSPRSGDLSVYWYQQSLDQGLQFLIQYYNGEERAKGNILERFSAQQFPDLHSELNLSSLELGDSALYFCASSAHPPLEQYFGPGTRLTVT.

The chain links TRBV4-3 to TRBJ1-4; weak D call: TRBD1 (5 bases). This CDR3 is built from 15 residues. The V end was cut by 4 bases, the J end by 8 bases, with 17 bases between. CDR1 is LGHNA, CDR2 YSLEER, per germline. The DNA of the CDR3 is TGCGCCAGCAGCCGAGAGGGCAGGGTGGGAGAAAAACTGTTTTTT. Translating gives CASSREGRVGEKLFF.

This chain joins TRBV7-9 and TRBJ2-7; no clear D gene. V lost 3 bases, J lost 3 bases, and 12 bases lay in between. In germline, CDR1 is SEHNR, CDR2 FQNEAQ (reference sequence). CDR3 size: 14 residues. The CDR3 DNA reads TGTGCCAGCAGCTTCGACCCTAGGAGCTACGAGCAGTACTTC. It is translated as CASSFDPRSYEQYF.

The V gene is TRBV10-3, the J gene TRBJ2-1; 7 nucleotides match TRBD1. V lost 5 bases and J lost 4; bases outside the gene matches: 5. This CDR3 is built from 14 residues. The germline gives CDR1 ENHRY, CDR2 SYGVKD. The CDR3 here is CAISPGTDYNEQFF. In nucleotides, the CDR3 is TGTGCCATCAGTCCCGGGACAGATTACAATGAGCAGTTCTTC.

The chain employs TRBV2 and TRBJ1-5, with D uncertain. V was cut by 2 bases and J by 4 bases, with 12 bases left in between. CDR1 is SNHLY and CDR2 is FYNNEI in the germline V gene. CDR3 length: 15 amino acids. The CDR3 DNA follows: TGTGCCAGCAGTGAATTGTGGGAGACAAATCAGCCCCAGCATTTT. Its translation is CASSELWETNQPQHF.